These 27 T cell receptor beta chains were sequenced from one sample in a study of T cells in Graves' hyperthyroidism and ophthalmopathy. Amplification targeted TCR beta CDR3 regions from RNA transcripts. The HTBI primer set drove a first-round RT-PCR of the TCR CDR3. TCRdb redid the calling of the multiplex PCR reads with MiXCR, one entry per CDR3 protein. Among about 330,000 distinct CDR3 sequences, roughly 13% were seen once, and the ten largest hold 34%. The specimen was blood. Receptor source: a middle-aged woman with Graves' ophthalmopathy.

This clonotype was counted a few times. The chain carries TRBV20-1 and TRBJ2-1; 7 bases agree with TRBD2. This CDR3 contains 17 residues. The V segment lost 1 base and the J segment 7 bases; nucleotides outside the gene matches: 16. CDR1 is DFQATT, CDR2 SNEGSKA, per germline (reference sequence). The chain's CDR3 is CSARAPGGVGRGNEQFF. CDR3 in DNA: TGCAGTGCTAGAGCCCCTGGGGGGGTGGGGCGGGGTAATGAGCAGTTCTTC.

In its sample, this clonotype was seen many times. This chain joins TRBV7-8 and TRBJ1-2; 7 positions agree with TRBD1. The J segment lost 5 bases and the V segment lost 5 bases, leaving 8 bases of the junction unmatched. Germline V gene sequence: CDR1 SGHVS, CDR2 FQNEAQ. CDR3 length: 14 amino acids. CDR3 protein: CASSPDGTAYGYTF. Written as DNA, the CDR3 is TGTGCCAGCAGCCCGGATGGGACAGCTTATGGCTACACCTTC. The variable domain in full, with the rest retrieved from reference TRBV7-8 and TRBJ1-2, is GAGVSQSPRYKVAKRGQDVALRCDPISGHVSLFWYQQALGQGPEFLTYFQNEAQLDKSGLPSDRFFAERPEGSVSTLKIQRTQQEDSAVYLCASSPDGTAYGYTFGSGTRLTVV.

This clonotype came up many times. In DNA form, the CDR3 reads TGTGCCAGCAGTTTATTGAGACAGGGCCCCTACGAGCAGTACTTC. Encoded protein: CASSLLRQGPYEQYF. This chain uses TRBV28 with TRBJ2-7; 7 bases match TRBD1. The CDR3 is made up of 15 amino acids. V lost 1 base, J lost 2 bases, and 5 bases stayed unmatched. Germline assignment: CDR1 MDHEN and CDR2 SYDVKM.

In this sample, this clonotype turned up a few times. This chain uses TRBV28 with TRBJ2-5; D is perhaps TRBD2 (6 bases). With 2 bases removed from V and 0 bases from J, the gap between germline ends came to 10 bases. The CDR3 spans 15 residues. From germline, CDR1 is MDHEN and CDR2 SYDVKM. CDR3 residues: CASSLGGSNQETQYF. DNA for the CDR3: TGTGCCAGCAGTTTAGGGGGGAGTAACCAAGAGACCCAGTACTTC.

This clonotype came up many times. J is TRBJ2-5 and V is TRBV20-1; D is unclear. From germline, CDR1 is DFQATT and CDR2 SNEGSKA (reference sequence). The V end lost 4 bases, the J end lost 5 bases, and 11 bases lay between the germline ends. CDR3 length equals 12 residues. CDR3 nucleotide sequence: TGCAGTGCTACAACCCCGATGGAGACCCAGTACTTC. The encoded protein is CSATTPMETQYF.

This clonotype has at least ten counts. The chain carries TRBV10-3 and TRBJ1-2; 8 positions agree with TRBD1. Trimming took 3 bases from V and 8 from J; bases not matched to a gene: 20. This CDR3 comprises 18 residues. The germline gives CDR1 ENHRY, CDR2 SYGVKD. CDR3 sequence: CAISDPGTGTQYPRGYTF. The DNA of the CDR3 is TGTGCCATCAGTGATCCCGGGACAGGAACTCAATACCCTAGGGGCTACACCTTC.

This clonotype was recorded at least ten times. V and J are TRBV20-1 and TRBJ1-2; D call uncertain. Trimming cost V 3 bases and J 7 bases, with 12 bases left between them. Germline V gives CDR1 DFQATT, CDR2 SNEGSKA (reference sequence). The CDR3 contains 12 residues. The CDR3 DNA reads TGCAGTGCTAGCCGGGCCGGCCCTGGCTACACCTTC. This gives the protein CSASRAGPGYTF.

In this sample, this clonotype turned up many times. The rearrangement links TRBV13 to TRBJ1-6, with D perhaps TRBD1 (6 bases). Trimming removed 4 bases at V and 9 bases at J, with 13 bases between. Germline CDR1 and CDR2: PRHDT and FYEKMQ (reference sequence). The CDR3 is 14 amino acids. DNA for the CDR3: TGTGCCAGCAGCTCCTACAGGGCGGGTTCACCCCTCCACTTT. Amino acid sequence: CASSSYRAGSPLHF.

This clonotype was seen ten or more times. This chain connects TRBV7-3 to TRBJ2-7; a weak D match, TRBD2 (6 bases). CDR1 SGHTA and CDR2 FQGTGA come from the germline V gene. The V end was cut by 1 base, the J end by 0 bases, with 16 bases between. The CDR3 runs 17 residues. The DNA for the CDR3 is TGTGCCAGCAGCTTAAGTGTTGGCCTAGCGACCTCCTACGAGCAGTACTTC. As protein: CASSLSVGLATSYEQYF.

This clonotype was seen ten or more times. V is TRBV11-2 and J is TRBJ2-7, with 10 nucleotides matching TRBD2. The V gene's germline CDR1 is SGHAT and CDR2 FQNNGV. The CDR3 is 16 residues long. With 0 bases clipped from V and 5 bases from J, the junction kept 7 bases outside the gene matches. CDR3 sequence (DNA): TGTGCCAGCAGCTTAGATCAGCGGGGGGGCCTACACGAGCAGTACTTC. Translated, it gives CASSLDQRGGLHEQYF.

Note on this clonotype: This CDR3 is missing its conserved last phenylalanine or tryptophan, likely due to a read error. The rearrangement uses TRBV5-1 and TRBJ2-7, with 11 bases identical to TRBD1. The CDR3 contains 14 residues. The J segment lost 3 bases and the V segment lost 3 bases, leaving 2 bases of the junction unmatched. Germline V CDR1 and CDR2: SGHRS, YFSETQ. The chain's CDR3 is CASSYGTGGYEQYL. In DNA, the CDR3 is TGCGCCAGCAGCTACGGGACAGGGGGCTACGAGCAGTACCTC.

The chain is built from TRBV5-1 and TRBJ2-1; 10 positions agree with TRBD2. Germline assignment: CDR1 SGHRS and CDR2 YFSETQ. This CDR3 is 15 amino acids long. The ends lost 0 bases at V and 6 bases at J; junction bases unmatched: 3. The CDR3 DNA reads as TGCGCCAGCAGCTTGGTCAGCGGGGGGGCCAATGAGCAGTTCTTC. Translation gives CASSLVSGGANEQFF. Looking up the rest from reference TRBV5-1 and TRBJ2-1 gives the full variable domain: KAGVTQTPRYLIKTRGQQVTLSCSPISGHRSVSWYQQTPGQGLQFLFEYFSETQRNKGNFPGRFSGRQFSNSRSEMNVSTLELGDSALYLCASSLVSGGANEQFFGPGTRLTVL.

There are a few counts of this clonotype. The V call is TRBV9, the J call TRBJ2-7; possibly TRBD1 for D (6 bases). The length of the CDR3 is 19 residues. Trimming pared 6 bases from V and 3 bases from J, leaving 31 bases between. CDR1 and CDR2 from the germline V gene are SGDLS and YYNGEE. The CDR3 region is CASNRRGPAGGPGVYEQYF. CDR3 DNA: TGTGCCAGCAACCGTAGGGGACCCGCCGGCGGTCCAGGGGTCTACGAGCAGTACTTC.

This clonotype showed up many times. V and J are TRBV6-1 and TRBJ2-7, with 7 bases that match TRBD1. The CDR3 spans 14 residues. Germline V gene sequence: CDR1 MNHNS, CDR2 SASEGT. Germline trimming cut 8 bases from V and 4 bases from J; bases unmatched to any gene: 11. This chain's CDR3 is CASRQGTVLYEQYF. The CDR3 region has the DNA TGTGCCAGCCGCCAAGGGACAGTTTTATACGAGCAGTACTTC.

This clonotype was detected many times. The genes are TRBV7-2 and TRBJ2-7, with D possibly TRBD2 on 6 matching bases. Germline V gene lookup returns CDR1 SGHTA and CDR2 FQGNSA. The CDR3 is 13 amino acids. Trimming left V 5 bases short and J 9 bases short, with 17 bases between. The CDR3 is CASSLSEGGVQYF. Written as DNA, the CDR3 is TGTGCCAGCAGCCTCTCTGAGGGAGGTGTGCAGTACTTC. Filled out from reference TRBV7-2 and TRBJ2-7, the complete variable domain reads GAGVSQSPSNKVTEKGKDVELRCDPISGHTALYWYRQSLGQGLEFLIYFQGNSAPDKSGLPSDRFSAERTGGSVSTLTIQRTQQEDSAVYLCASSLSEGGVQYFGPGTRLTVT.

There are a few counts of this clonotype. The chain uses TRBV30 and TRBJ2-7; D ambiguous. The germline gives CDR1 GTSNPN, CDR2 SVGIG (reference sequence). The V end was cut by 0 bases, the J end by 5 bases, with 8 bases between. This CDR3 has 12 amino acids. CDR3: CAWSVPADEQYF. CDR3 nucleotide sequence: TGTGCCTGGAGTGTACCTGCCGACGAGCAGTACTTC.

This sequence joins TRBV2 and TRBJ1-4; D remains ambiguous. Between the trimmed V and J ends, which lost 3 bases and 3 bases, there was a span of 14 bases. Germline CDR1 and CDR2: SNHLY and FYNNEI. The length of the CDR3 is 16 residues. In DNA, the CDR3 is TGTGCCAGCAGTGAGACGGGAGGGTGGGCTAATGAAAAACTGTTTTTT. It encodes CASSETGGWANEKLFF.

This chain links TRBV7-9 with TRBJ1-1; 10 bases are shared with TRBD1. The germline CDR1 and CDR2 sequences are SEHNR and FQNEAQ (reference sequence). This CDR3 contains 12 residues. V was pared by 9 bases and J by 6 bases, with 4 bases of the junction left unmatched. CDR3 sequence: CARGTGDAEAFF. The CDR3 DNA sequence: TGTGCCAGGGGGACAGGGGACGCTGAAGCTTTCTTT.

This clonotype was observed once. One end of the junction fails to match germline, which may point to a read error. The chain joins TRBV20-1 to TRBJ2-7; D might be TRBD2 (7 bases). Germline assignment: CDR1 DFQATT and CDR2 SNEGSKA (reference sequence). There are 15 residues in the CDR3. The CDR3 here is CSARDPWGGSYEQDF. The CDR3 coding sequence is TGCAGTGCTAGAGACCCCTGGGGGGGCTCCTACGAGCAGGACTTC.

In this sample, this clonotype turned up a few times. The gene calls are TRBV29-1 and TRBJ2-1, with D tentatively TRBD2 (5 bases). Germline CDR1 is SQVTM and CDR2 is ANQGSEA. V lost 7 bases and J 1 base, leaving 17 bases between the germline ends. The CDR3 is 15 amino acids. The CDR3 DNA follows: TGCAGCGGGAGGACTCCGAGCGGTTCCTACAATGAGCAGTTCTTC. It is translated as CSGRTPSGSYNEQFF.

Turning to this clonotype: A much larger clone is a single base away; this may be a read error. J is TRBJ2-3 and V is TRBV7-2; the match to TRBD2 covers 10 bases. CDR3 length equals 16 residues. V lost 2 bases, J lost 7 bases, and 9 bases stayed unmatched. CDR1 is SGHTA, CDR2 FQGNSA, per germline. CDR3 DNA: TGTGCCAGCAGCTTAACGTTGGCTAGCGGGAGACATACGCAGTATTTT. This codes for CASSLTLASGRHTQYF.

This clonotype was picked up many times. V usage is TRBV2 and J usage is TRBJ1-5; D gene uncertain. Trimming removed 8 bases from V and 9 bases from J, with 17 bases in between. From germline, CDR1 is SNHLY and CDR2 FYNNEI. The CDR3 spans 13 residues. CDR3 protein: CASRRPDLWPQHF. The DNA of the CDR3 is TGTGCCAGCCGGAGGCCGGATCTATGGCCCCAGCATTTT.

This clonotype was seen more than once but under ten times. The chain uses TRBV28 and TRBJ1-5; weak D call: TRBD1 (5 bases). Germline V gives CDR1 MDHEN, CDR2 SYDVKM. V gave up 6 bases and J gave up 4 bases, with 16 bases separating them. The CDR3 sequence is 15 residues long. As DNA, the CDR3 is TGTGCCAGCAGCCCCTCTGTCGGGGGAAATCAGCCCCAGCATTTT. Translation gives CASSPSVGGNQPQHF.

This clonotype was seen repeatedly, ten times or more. For the CDR3, the DNA is TGTGCCAGCAGTGAGACAGGGCCGAAGGACATTCAGTACTTC. Translation gives CASSETGPKDIQYF. The J gene is TRBJ2-4, the V gene TRBV2; 7 bases match TRBD1. Trimming took 3 bases from V and 8 from J; bases not matched to a gene: 7. This CDR3 region has 14 residues. CDR1 SNHLY and CDR2 FYNNEI come from the germline V gene.

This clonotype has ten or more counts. In DNA, the CDR3 is TGTGCCAGCAGTCTGTTGAGATCTTATGGCTACACCTTC. Its protein is CASSLLRSYGYTF. The chain links TRBV28 to TRBJ1-2; no firm D call. Trimming pared 5 bases from V and 5 bases from J, leaving 12 bases between. Germline CDR1 and CDR2: MDHEN and SYDVKM. This CDR3 has 13 residues.

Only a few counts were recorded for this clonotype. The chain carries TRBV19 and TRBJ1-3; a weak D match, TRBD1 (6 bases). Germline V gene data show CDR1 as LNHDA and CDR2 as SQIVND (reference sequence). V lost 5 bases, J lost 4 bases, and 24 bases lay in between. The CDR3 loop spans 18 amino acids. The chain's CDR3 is CASSQVTPSSGQGNTIYF. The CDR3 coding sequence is TGTGCCAGTAGTCAAGTCACGCCGTCGAGTGGACAGGGAAACACCATATATTTT.

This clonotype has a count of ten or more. DNA of the CDR3: TGTGCCACCGACCAGGGACAGGGAAACAATGAGCAGTTCTTC. This translates into CATDQGQGNNEQFF. The V gene is TRBV10-3, the J gene TRBJ2-1, with TRBD1 matching over 9 bases. CDR3 size: 14 residues. The ends lost 10 bases at V and 5 bases at J; junction bases unmatched: 9. CDR1 is ENHRY, CDR2 SYGVKD, per germline.